This TCR beta chain was obtained from a study of T cells after yellow fever vaccination. A note on this clonotype: Its antigen is as yet unknown.

This CDR3 has 15 amino acids. Germline CDR1 reads LGHNT; CDR2 reads FRNRAP. TCRdb independently ran MiXCR on the 5' RACE reads; one entry per CDR3 protein. The sample contains about 350,000 distinct CDR3 sequences, around 12% of which appear only once. Study-level results: A large majority of primary-vaccination clones showed up again after the booster (just under 97% CD4, almost 90% CD8). CD4 and CD8 compartments shared a small share of clonotypes. Bulk-population clonotypes that are abundant could appear as contaminants in FACS-sorted repertoires.

This receptor was taken from a man aged 18-30 years who received the YFV17D yellow fever vaccine. This specimen consisted of CD4+ T cells sorted from PBMCs, obtained 15 days after the yellow fever booster vaccination. The chain has TRBV12-5 and TRBJ2-6; no firm D call. CDR3 loop: CATAGGSSGANVLTF. DNA for the CDR3: TGTGCCACGGCCGGTGGCAGCTCTGGGGCCAACGTCCTGACTTTC.